The 2 T cell receptor beta chains below all came from one sample that was sequenced in a study of T cell responses to AZD1222 COVID-19 vaccine. Clones were read by immunoSEQ multiplex PCR, and TCRdb kept only the in-frame ones, dropping some. The top ten clones hold 1.5% to 2% of a sample with 140,000 or so clones, approximately 90% of them seen once. The starting material was peripheral blood, obtained on day 0 of AZD1222 vaccination. These receptors were taken from an adult in good health.

The chain carries TRBV5-5 and TRBJ1-1; maybe TRBD1 (6 bases). CDR3 length: 15 amino acids. CDR1 is SGHKS and CDR2 is YYEKEE in the germline V gene (reference sequence). V shed 4 bases and J shed 1 base, with 14 bases lying between them. The CDR3 DNA sequence: TGTGCCAGCAGCACCGGACAGAGCGGGAACACTGAAGCTTTCTTT. Its translation is CASSTGQSGNTEAFF.

This clone was seen once. This chain joins TRBV6-5 and TRBJ2-7; a possible D gene is TRBD1 (5 bases). The CDR3 has 12 amino acids. The germline V gene encodes CDR1 MNHEY and CDR2 SVGAGI. Trimming shortened V by 11 bases and J by 3 bases, and 14 bases separated the two germline ends. The CDR3 sequence is CAGSVGDYEQYF. In nucleotides, the CDR3 is TGTGCCGGATCCGTAGGGGACTACGAGCAGTACTTC.